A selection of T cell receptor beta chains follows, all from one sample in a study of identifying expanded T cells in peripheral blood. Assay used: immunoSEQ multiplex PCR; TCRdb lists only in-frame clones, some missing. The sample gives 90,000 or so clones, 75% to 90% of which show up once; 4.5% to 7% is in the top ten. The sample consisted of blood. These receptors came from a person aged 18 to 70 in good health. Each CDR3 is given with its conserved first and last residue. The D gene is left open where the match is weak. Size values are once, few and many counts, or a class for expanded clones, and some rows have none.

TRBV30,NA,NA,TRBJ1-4,CAWNRQNEKLFF,TGTGCCTGGAATAGGCAGAATGAAAAACTGTTTTTT
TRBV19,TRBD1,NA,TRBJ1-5,CASMGTGQNQPQHF,TGTGCCAGTATGGGGACAGGGCAGAATCAGCCCCAGCATTTT
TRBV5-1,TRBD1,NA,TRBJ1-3,CASSSGQGYSGNTIYF,TGCGCCAGCAGCTCAGGACAGGGGTACTCTGGAAACACCATATATTTT
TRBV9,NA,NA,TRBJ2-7,CASSPSGGVGYEQYF,TGTGCCAGCAGCCCCTCAGGAGGGGTAGGGTACGAGCAGTACTTC
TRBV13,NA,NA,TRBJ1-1,CASSLGPNTEAFF,TGTGCCAGCAGCTTAGGACCGAACACTGAAGCTTTCTTT
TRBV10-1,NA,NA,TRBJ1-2,CASSADRARGYTF,TGCGCCAGCAGCGCAGACAGAGCTCGGGGCTACACCTTC
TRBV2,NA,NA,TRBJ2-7,CASRLPPVIYEQYF,TGTGCCAGCAGGTTGCCCCCGGTAATCTACGAGCAGTACTTC
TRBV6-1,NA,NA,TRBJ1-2,CASSERSYGYTF,TGTGCCAGCAGTGAAAGGAGCTATGGCTACACCTTC
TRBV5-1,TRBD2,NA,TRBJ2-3,CASSPGGAGVTSTDTQYF,TGCGCCAGCAGCCCGGGTGGAGCGGGGGTGACTAGCACAGATACGCAGTATTTT
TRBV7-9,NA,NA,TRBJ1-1,CASSLGLGVSEAFF,TGTGCCAGCAGCTTAGGTTTGGGTGTATCTGAAGCTTTCTTT
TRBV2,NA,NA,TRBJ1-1,CASTTDRNTEAFF,TGTGCCAGCACCACGGACAGGAACACTGAAGCTTTCTTT
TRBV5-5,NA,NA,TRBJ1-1,CASSFQRGTEAFF,TGTGCCAGCAGCTTTCAGAGGGGCACTGAAGCTTTCTTT
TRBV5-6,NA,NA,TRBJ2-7,CASSLQVFSLYEQYF,TGTGCCAGCAGCTTGCAGGTTTTCTCACTATACGAGCAGTACTTC
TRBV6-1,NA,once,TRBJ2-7,CASSEGYPPREMTYEQYF,TGTGCCAGCAGTGAAGGCTACCCCCCCAGGGAGATGACCTACGAGCAGTACTTC
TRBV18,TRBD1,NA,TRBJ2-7,CASSPGTGTYEQYF,TGTGCCAGCTCACCCGGGACAGGGACTTACGAGCAGTACTTC
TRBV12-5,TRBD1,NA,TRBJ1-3,CASGLTGVSSGNTIYF,TGTGCTAGTGGTTTGACAGGGGTGAGCTCTGGAAACACCATATATTTT
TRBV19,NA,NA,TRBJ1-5,CASSMSTANQPQHF,TGTGCCAGTAGTATGAGTACAGCTAATCAGCCCCAGCATTTT
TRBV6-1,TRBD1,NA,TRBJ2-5,CASSGGQTSQRTQYF,TGTGCCAGCAGTGGGGGACAGACATCTCAGCGGACCCAGTACTTC
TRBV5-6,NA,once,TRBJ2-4,CASSQGTEGRDYF,TGTGCCAGCAGCCAAGGGACGGAGGGTAGGGATTACTTC
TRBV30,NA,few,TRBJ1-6,CAWSAHRDSYNSPLHF,TGTGCCTGGAGTGCCCACCGAGACTCCTATAATTCACCCCTCCACTTT
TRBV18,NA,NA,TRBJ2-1,CASSPSVRNEQFF,TGTGCCAGCTCACCATCGGTCAGGAATGAGCAGTTCTTC
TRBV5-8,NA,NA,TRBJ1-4,CASSLKEPNVF,TGTGCCAGCAGCTTGAAGGAACCCAATGTTTTT
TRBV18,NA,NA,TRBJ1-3,CASSPPVHAGNTIYF,TGTGCCAGCTCACCACCGGTACACGCTGGAAACACCATATATTTT
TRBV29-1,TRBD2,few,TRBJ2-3,CSVTRGVSTDTQYF,TGCAGCGTAACACGGGGGGTCTCGACAGATACGCAGTATTTT
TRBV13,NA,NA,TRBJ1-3,CASSPRTSGNTIYF,TGTGCCAGCAGCCCGAGGACGTCTGGAAACACCATATATTTT
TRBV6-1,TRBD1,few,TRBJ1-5,CASSPQGGLQPQHF,TGTGCCAGCAGTCCACAGGGGGGGCTTCAGCCCCAGCATTTT
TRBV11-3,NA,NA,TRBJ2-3,CASSLQPSLTQYF,TGTGCCAGCAGCTTACAGCCTTCCCTTACGCAGTATTTT
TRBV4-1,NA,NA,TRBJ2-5,CASSQAQGLQETQYF,TGCGCCAGCAGCCAAGCTCAGGGGCTCCAAGAGACCCAGTACTTC
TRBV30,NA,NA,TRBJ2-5,CAWSVTGETQYF,TGTGCCTGGAGTGTTACCGGAGAGACCCAGTACTTC
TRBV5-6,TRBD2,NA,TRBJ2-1,CASSRTSGGYNEQFF,TGTGCCAGCAGCCGTACTAGCGGGGGTTATAATGAGCAGTTCTTC
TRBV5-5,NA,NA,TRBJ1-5,CASSSSPGEVSQHF,TGTGCCAGCAGCAGCAGCCCAGGGGAGGTATCACAGCATTTT
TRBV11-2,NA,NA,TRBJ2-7,CASSFPAPGVEQYF,TGTGCCAGCAGCTTTCCCGCCCCAGGGGTCGAGCAGTACTTC
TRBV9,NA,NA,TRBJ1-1,CATEAQDGLANTEAFF,TGTGCCACCGAGGCCCAGGACGGACTTGCAAACACTGAAGCTTTCTTT
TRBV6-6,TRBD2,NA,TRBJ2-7,CASRETSGGPDEQYF,TGTGCCAGCAGGGAAACTAGCGGGGGCCCCGACGAGCAGTACTTC
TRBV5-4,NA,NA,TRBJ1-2,CASSLEGTPYGYTF,TGTGCCAGCAGCTTGGAGGGGACACCCTATGGCTACACCTTC
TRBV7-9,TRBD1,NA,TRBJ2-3,CASSSPPDRVPVTQYF,TGTGCCAGCAGCTCTCCCCCCGACAGGGTACCAGTTACGCAGTATTTT
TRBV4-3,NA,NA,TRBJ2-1,CASSLRAMPGYEQFF,TGCGCCAGCAGTCTTCGGGCCATGCCGGGATATGAGCAGTTCTTC
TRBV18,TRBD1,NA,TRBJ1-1,CASSRQGGTEAFF,TGTGCCAGCTCACGCCAGGGGGGCACTGAAGCTTTCTTT
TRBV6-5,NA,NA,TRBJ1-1,CASRESNTEAFF,TGTGCCAGCAGAGAGTCGAACACTGAAGCTTTCTTT
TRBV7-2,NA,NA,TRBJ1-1,CASSLVREYTEAFF,TGTGCCAGCAGCTTAGTTAGGGAATACACTGAAGCTTTCTTT
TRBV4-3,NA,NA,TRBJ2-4,CASSQDAGRLNIQYF,TGCGCCAGCAGCCAAGACGCGGGGAGGCTAAACATTCAGTACTTC
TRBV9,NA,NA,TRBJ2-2,CASSVGGAGELFF,TGTGCCAGCAGCGTTGGCGGCGCCGGGGAGCTGTTTTTT
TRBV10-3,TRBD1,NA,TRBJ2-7,CAISTGTGGSGFYEQYF,TGTGCCATCAGTACCGGGACAGGGGGATCTGGTTTCTACGAGCAGTACTTC
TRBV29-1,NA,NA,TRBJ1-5,CSVRDSNQPQHF,TGCAGCGTGAGGGACAGCAATCAGCCCCAGCATTTT
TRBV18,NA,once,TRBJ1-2,CASSLGASTYGYTF,TGTGCCAGCTCACTGGGGGCCTCTACCTATGGCTACACCTTC
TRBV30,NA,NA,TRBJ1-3,CAWSRSNTIYF,TGTGCCTGGAGTAGGTCCAACACCATATATTTT
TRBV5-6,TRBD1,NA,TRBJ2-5,CASSLAGTVWGKTQYF,TGTGCCAGCAGCTTGGCCGGGACAGTATGGGGGAAGACCCAGTACTTC
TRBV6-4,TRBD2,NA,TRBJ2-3,CASSPFGAGVRDTQYF,TGTGCCAGCAGCCCCTTCGGTGCGGGGGTGAGGGATACGCAGTATTTT
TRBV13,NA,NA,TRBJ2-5,CASRKKNVFSRHNSPQETQYF,TGTGCCAGCAGGAAAAAGAACGTATTCTCCCGTCATAATTCCCCCCAAGAGACCCAGTACTTC
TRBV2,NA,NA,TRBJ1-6,CASSDSGGSYNSPLHF,TGTGCCAGCAGTGATTCGGGGGGCTCCTATAATTCACCCCTCCACTTT
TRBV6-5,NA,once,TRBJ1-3,CASSYSSGSSGNTIYF,TGTGCCAGCAGTTACTCATCTGGGTCCAGTGGAAACACCATATATTTT
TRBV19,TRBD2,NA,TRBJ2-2,CASSREVPGELFF,TGTGCCAGTAGCCGGGAGGTTCCCGGGGAGCTGTTTTTT
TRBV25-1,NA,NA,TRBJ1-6,CASSKDGRNSPLHF,TGTGCCAGCAGTAAAGACGGACGCAATTCACCCCTCCACTTT
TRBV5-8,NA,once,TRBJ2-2,CASSLQGSNTGELFF,TGTGCCAGCAGCTTGCAAGGCTCGAACACCGGGGAGCTGTTTTTT
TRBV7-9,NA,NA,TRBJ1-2,CASSPSGGGYTF,TGTGCCAGCAGCCCCTCGGGTGGTGGCTACACCTTC
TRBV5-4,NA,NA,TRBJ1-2,CASRGTDHGNYGYTF,TGTGCCAGCAGAGGGACGGACCATGGGAACTATGGCTACACCTTC
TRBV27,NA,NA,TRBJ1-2,CASSSGTASYGYTF,TGTGCCAGCAGTTCCGGGACTGCAAGCTATGGCTACACCTTC
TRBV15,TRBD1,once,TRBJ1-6,CATSRGLQGSPLHF,TGTGCCACCAGCAGAGGATTACAGGGGTCACCCCTCCACTTT
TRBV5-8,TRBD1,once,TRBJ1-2,CASSLTTGGLGGYTF,TGTGCCAGCAGCTTAACAACAGGGGGCCTAGGTGGCTACACCTTC
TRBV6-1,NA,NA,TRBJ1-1,CASSEGGQVNTEAFF,TGTGCCAGCAGTGAGGGGGGGCAAGTGAACACTGAAGCTTTCTTT